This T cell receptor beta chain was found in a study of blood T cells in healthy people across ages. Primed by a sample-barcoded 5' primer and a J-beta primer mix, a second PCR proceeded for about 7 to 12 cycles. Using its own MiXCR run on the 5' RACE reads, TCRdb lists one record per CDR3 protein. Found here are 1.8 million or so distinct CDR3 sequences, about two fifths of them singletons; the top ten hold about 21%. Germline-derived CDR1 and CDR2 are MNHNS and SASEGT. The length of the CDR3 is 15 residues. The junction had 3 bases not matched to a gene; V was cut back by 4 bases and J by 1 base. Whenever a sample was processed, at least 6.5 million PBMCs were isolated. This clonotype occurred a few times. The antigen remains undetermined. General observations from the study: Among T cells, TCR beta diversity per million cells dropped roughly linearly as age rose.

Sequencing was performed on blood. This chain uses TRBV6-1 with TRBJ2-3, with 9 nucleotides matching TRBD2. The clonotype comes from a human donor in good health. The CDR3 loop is CASSVSGGRTDTQYF. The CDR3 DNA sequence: TGTGCCAGCAGTGTTAGCGGGGGCCGCACAGATACGCAGTATTTT.